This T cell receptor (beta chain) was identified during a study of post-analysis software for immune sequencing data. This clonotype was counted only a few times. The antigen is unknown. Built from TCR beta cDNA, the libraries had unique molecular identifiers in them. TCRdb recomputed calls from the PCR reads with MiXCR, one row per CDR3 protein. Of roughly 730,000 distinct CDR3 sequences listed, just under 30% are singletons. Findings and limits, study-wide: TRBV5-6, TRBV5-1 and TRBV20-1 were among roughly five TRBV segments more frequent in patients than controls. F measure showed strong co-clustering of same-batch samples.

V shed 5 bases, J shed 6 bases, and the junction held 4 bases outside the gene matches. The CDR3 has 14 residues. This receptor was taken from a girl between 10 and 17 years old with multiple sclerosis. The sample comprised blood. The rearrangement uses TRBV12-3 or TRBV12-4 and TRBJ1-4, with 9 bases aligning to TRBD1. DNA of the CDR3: TGTGCCAGCAGTCCCACAGGGGGCGATGAAAAACTGTTTTTT. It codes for CASSPTGGDEKLFF.